Described below is a single T cell receptor beta chain sequence and its context. The data derive from a study of prognosis after radiotherapy for stage I lung cancer. Study context: Stage I non-small cell lung cancer patients were enrolled between early 2018 and early 2019. Newly diagnosed primary stage I lung tumors occurred in some 15 patients, and oligometastatic NSCLC after surgical resection of the primary tumor occurred in a few.

The CDR3 sequence is 13 residues long. CDR1 is SNHLY, CDR2 FYNNEI, per germline. V gave up 5 bases and J gave up 4 bases; unmatched junction bases: 4. Two-round multiplex PCR amplified TCR beta CDR3 from genomic DNA. Round-one PCR had primers specific to each TRBV and TRBJ gene. In TCRdb, the multiplex PCR reads were re-called with MiXCR into one record per CDR3 protein. This table has roughly 12,000 distinct CDR3 sequences, 40% to 55% appearing once. The sequence was obtained from a donor older than 45 with non-small cell lung cancer. Source: PBMCs, taken before or after stereotactic body radiation therapy (not recorded which). The chain is built from TRBV2 and TRBJ1-2; the match to TRBD1 covers 7 bases. The CDR3 region is CASSSGQSYGYTF. CDR3 nucleotides: TGTGCCAGCAGTTCGGGACAGAGCTATGGCTACACCTTC.